Sequencing of this TCR beta chain was carried out in a study of post-analysis software for immune sequencing data. General observations from the study: People with multiple sclerosis had a significantly lower normalized Chao1 diversity than controls did. Patients had higher frequencies than controls of about 5 TRBV segments, including TRBV5-6, TRBV5-1 and TRBV20-1. Analysis by F measure revealed that same-batch samples clustered strongly together.

CDR1 and CDR2 from the germline V gene are DFQATT and SNEGSKA (reference sequence). With 5 bases removed from V and 7 bases from J, the gap between germline ends came to 14 bases. The CDR3 runs 12 residues. The library was made from cDNA and included unique molecular identifiers. Each batch of about 0.9 to 10 million T cells produced 500,000 to 550,000 cDNA molecules. TCRdb analysed the PCR reads with MiXCR anew, one entry per CDR3 protein. Found here are about 760,000 distinct CDR3 sequences, approximately 30% of them singletons; the top ten hold more than 0.55%. To note about this clonotype: Its matching antigen is unknown.

The specimen was blood. The chain is built from TRBV20-1 and TRBJ1-1; D unclear. The sequence was collected from a girl between 5 and 17 years old with multiple sclerosis. The CDR3 sequence: CSAGDTAGEAFF. DNA of the CDR3: TGCAGTGCTGGCGACACAGCGGGTGAAGCTTTCTTT.